The rows below give T cell receptor beta chains drawn from one sample of a study of blood T cell repertoires in COVID-19. Here immunoSEQ multiplex PCR was the method, and the copy in TCRdb shows in-frame clones only, minus some. Of more than 150,000 clones detected, approximately 80% appear once; the ten largest clones hold roughly 2.8%. The sequenced material came from peripheral blood. The receptor set was obtained from a woman aged 60-70 years with acute or convalescent COVID-19. Both conserved end residues are part of each CDR3. A D gene is named only where the DNA matches it firmly. The size field is filled for only some rows; it gives once, few, many or a size class.

size,V,J,D,CDR3,DNA
NA,TRBV7-2,TRBJ2-3,NA,CASSLAEWLALPSDTQYF,TGTGCCAGCAGCTTAGCTGAATGGCTAGCCCTTCCCTCAGATACGCAGTATTTT
once,TRBV28,TRBJ1-2,NA,CASSLWDKPNYGYTF,TGTGCCAGCAGTTTATGGGACAAACCTAACTATGGCTACACCTTC
NA,TRBV3-1/TRBV3-2,TRBJ1-4,TRBD1,CASSLGQGASNEKLFF,TGTGCCAGCAGCCTTGGACAGGGGGCAAGTAATGAAAAACTGTTTTTT
NA,TRBV4-1,TRBJ2-7,NA,CASSQEQGATYEQYF,TGCGCCAGCAGCCAGGAACAGGGAGCAACCTACGAGCAGTACTTC
once,TRBV2,TRBJ1-1,NA,CASSEASNTEAFF,TGTGCCAGCAGTGAAGCGAGCAACACTGAAGCTTTCTTT
NA,TRBV27,TRBJ2-1,TRBD1,CASSFLTGVAYNEQFF,TGTGCCAGCAGTTTTCTCACAGGGGTAGCCTACAATGAGCAGTTCTTC
NA,TRBV5-1,TRBJ2-3,TRBD2,CASSAGTSGTDTQYF,TGCGCCAGCAGCGCCGGGACTAGCGGCACAGATACGCAGTATTTT
NA,TRBV5-4,TRBJ1-6,NA,CASSSGFGGNSPLHF,TGTGCCAGCAGCTCGGGTTTCGGTGGGAATTCACCCCTCCACTTT
NA,TRBV7-3,TRBJ2-3,TRBD2,CASSPRPQGAGGTDTQYF,TGTGCCAGCAGCCCTCGACCCCAAGGAGCGGGGGGCACAGATACGCAGTATTTT
NA,TRBV19,TRBJ1-1,TRBD1,CASSIGRGRTEAFF,TGTGCCAGTAGTATCGGGAGGGGGCGAACTGAAGCTTTCTTT
NA,TRBV15,TRBJ2-3,TRBD2,CATSRDLGGGWADTQYF,TGTGCCACCAGCAGAGATCTCGGGGGGGGATGGGCAGATACGCAGTATTTT
NA,TRBV24-1,TRBJ2-5,TRBD1,CATSEGQIKETQYF,TGTGCCACCAGCGAGGGACAGATTAAAGAGACCCAGTACTTC
NA,TRBV2,TRBJ1-6,NA,CASSVIQGSGSPLHF,TGTGCCAGCAGTGTAATCCAGGGTTCCGGTTCACCCCTCCACTTT
few,TRBV2,TRBJ2-3,TRBD2,CASSEPRGGTDTQYF,TGTGCCAGCAGCGAGCCGCGGGGGGGCACAGATACGCAGTATTTT
NA,TRBV24-1,TRBJ2-2,NA,CATSDLRGGTANTGELFF,TGTGCCACCAGTGATTTGAGGGGCGGGACAGCAAACACCGGGGAGCTGTTTTTT
NA,TRBV18,TRBJ1-5,NA,CASTLSPNQPQHF,TGTGCCAGCACATTAAGTCCCAATCAGCCCCAGCATTTT
NA,TRBV9,TRBJ2-1,TRBD2,CASSDRTSGGYNEQFF,TGTGCCAGCAGCGACCGGACTAGCGGGGGGTACAATGAGCAGTTCTTC
NA,TRBV28,TRBJ2-2,TRBD2,CASSLYSGGADSGELFF,TGTGCCAGCAGTCTCTATAGCGGGGGGGCGGATTCCGGGGAGCTGTTTTTT
NA,TRBV4-2,TRBJ1-2,TRBD1,CASGTGTGSGYTF,TGTGCCAGCGGGACCGGGACAGGGAGTGGCTACACCTTC
NA,TRBV7-2,TRBJ2-7,NA,CASSLGVGDTYEQYF,TGTGCCAGCAGCTTAGGGGTGGGGGACACTTACGAGCAGTACTTC
NA,TRBV5-1,TRBJ2-1,NA,CASSLAGAGINEQFF,TGCGCCAGCAGCTTGGCCGGGGCGGGAATCAATGAGCAGTTCTTC
NA,TRBV2,TRBJ2-1,TRBD2,CASTPGGLAGDAQFF,TGTGCCAGCACTCCCGGAGGACTAGCGGGCGACGCGCAGTTCTTC
NA,TRBV6-5,TRBJ1-4,TRBD1,CASRFDRGEKLFF,TGTGCCAGCAGATTCGACAGGGGAGAAAAACTGTTTTTT
NA,TRBV19,TRBJ1-6,NA,CASSISSYNSPLHF,TGTGCCAGTAGTATCAGCTCCTATAATTCACCCCTCCACTTT
NA,TRBV6-6,TRBJ1-2,TRBD1,CASRGGQGGGYTF,TGTGCCAGCAGAGGAGGACAGGGTGGCGGCTACACCTTC
NA,TRBV27,TRBJ2-1,NA,CASMSPTSGRAYNEQFF,TGTGCCAGCATGTCTCCCACTTCAGGTCGCGCCTACAATGAGCAGTTCTTC
NA,TRBV18,TRBJ1-1,NA,CASSPPSTIMNTEAFF,TGTGCCAGCTCACCACCCTCGACAATCATGAACACTGAAGCTTTCTTT
NA,TRBV5-1,TRBJ1-4,NA,CASSREGRTSEKLFF,TGCGCCAGCAGCCGGGAGGGCAGGACTTCTGAAAAACTGTTTTTT
NA,TRBV5-6,TRBJ1-6,NA,CASSSKPHSPLHF,TGTGCCAGCAGCTCCAAGCCTCATTCACCCCTCCACTTT
NA,TRBV7-3,TRBJ1-2,NA,CASSLGAVGNYGYTF,TGTGCCAGCAGCTTAGGGGCCGTCGGAAACTATGGCTACACCTTC
few,TRBV19,TRBJ2-3,TRBD2,CASTGRGTSLSTDTQYF,TGTGCCAGTACCGGGAGAGGGACTAGCCTTAGCACAGATACGCAGTATTTT
once,TRBV19,TRBJ1-1,TRBD1,CASSILTGKAFF,TGTGCCAGTAGTATCCTGACAGGGAAGGCTTTCTTT
NA,TRBV6-8,TRBJ1-2,NA,CASSYSDRTTRYSCYGYTF,TGTGCCAGCAGTTACTCCGACCGGACAACTCGATACTCCTGCTATGGCTACACCTTC
NA,TRBV6-2/TRBV6-3,TRBJ2-3,TRBD2,CASSPYIAGGEGTQYF,TGTGCCAGCAGTCCATACATAGCGGGGGGCGAAGGGACGCAGTATTTT
NA,TRBV7-2,TRBJ2-7,NA,CASSLARSSYEQYF,TGTGCCAGCAGCTTAGCTAGGAGCTCCTACGAGCAGTACTTC
once,TRBV12-3/TRBV12-4,TRBJ1-1,NA,CASRPDRNTEAFF,TGTGCCAGCAGGCCTGACAGGAACACTGAAGCTTTCTTT
NA,TRBV3-1/TRBV3-2,TRBJ1-6,TRBD1,CASSQAVGTGGNSPLHF,TGTGCCAGCAGCCAAGCAGTCGGGACAGGGGGTAATTCACCCCTCCACTTT
few,TRBV30,TRBJ1-2,NA,CAWSLGTYGYTF,TGTGCCTGGAGTCTAGGAACGTATGGCTACACCTTC
NA,TRBV25-1,TRBJ1-2,TRBD1,CASNPGQGGYSNYGYTF,TGTGCCAGCAACCCGGGACAGGGGGGTTATTCTAACTATGGCTACACCTTC
NA,TRBV12-3/TRBV12-4,TRBJ2-5,TRBD1,CASNQGAKETQYF,TGTGCCAGCAATCAGGGGGCAAAAGAGACCCAGTACTTC
NA,TRBV7-2,TRBJ2-1,TRBD2,CASSPPGGLAGARQFF,TGTGCCAGCAGCCCCCCGGGGGGACTAGCGGGGGCACGACAGTTCTTC
NA,TRBV18,TRBJ2-7,TRBD2,CASSYSGGEFYEQYF,TGTGCCAGCTCATATAGCGGGGGGGAATTCTACGAGCAGTACTTC
NA,TRBV6-5,TRBJ1-2,TRBD1,CASLDRSNYGYTF,TGTGCCAGCTTGGACAGGTCTAACTATGGCTACACCTTC
NA,TRBV7-2,TRBJ1-3,TRBD1,CASSLASRTGGNTIYF,TGTGCCAGCAGCTTAGCTTCCCGGACAGGGGGAAACACCATATATTTT
few,TRBV7-3,TRBJ2-2,NA,CASSLRQATGELFF,TGTGCCAGCAGCTTAAGACAGGCCACCGGGGAGCTGTTTTTT
NA,TRBV14,TRBJ2-7,NA,CASSHRTRREQYF,TGTGCCAGCAGCCACCGAACTAGGCGCGAGCAGTACTTC
once,TRBV7-9,TRBJ1-2,NA,CASSLVSPWSGFGYGYTF,TGTGCCAGCAGCTTAGTGTCTCCGTGGTCCGGGTTTGGCTATGGCTACACCTTC
NA,TRBV6-2/TRBV6-3,TRBJ1-5,TRBD1,CASSYSVGQGAGNQPQHF,TGTGCCAGCAGTTACAGTGTTGGACAGGGGGCGGGCAATCAGCCCCAGCATTTT
NA,TRBV28,TRBJ1-2,NA,CASSLPQGRTGYTF,TGTGCCAGCAGTTTACCCCAGGGGCGGACTGGCTACACCTTC
NA,TRBV7-2,TRBJ2-7,TRBD1,CASSLVGTGRGNEQYF,TGTGCCAGCAGCTTAGTAGGGACAGGGCGCGGCAACGAGCAGTACTTC
once,TRBV11-2,TRBJ2-2,TRBD2,CASSLYTSGGSPRELFF,TGTGCCAGCAGCTTATATACTAGCGGGGGGAGCCCGAGGGAGCTGTTTTTT
NA,TRBV3-1/TRBV3-2,TRBJ2-7,NA,CASSSLFGPLEQYF,TGTGCCAGCAGCTCCCTTTTTGGCCCCTTAGAGCAGTACTTC
NA,TRBV11-2,TRBJ2-3,NA,CASSFQGGDTQYF,TGTGCCAGCAGCTTCCAGGGGGGTGATACGCAGTATTTT
once,TRBV12-3/TRBV12-4,TRBJ1-1,NA,CASSGRAEAFF,TGTGCCAGCTCCGGGAGGGCTGAAGCTTTCTTT